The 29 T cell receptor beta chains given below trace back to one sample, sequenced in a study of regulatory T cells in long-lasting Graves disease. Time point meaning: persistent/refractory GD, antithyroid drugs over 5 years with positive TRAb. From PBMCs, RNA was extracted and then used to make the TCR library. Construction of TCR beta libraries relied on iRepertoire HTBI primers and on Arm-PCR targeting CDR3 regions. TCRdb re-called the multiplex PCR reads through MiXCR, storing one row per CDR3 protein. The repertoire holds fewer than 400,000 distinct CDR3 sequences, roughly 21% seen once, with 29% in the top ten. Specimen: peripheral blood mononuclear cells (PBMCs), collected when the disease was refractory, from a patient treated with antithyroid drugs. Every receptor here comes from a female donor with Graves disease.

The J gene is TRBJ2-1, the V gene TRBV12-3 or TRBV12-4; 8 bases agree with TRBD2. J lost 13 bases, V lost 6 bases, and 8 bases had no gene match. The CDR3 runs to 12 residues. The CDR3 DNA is TGTGCCAGCAGCCAGGTCGGGAGGGGACAGTTCTTC. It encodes CASSQVGRGQFF.

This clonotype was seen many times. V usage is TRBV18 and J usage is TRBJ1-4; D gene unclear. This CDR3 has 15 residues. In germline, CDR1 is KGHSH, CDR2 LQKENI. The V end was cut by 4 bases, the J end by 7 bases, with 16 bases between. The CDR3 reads CASSRREDGTEKLFF. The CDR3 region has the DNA TGTGCCAGCTCACGTAGGGAGGACGGCACTGAAAAACTGTTTTTT.

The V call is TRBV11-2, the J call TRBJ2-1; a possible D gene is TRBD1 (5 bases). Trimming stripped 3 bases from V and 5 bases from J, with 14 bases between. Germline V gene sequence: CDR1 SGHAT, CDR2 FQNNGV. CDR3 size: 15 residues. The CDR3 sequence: CASSLQGMRNNEQFF. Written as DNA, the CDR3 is TGTGCCAGCAGCTTGCAGGGCATGCGTAACAATGAGCAGTTCTTC.

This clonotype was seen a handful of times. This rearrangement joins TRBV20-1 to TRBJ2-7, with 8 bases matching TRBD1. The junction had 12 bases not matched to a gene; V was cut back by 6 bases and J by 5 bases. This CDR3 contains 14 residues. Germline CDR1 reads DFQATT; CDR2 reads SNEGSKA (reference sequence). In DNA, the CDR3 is TGCAGTGCCGCGCCCGGGACAGGTGGCCACGAGCAGTACTTC. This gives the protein CSAAPGTGGHEQYF.

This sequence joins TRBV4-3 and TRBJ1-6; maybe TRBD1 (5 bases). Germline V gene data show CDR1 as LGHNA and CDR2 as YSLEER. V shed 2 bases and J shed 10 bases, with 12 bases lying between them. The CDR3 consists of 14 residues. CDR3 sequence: CASSQSGVRSPLHF. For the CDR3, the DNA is TGCGCCAGCAGCCAATCGGGGGTCAGGTCACCCCTCCACTTT.

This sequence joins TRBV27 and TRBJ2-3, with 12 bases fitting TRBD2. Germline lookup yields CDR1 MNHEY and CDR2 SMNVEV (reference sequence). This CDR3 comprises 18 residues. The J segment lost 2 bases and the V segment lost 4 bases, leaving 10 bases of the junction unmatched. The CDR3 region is CASSSSSGGALHTDTQYF. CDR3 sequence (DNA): TGTGCCAGCAGTTCATCTAGCGGGGGGGCCCTCCACACAGATACGCAGTATTTT.

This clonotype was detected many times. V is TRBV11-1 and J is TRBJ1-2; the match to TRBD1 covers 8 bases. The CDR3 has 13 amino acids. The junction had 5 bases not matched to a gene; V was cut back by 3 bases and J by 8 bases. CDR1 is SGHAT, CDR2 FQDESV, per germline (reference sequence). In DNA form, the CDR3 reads TGTGCCAGCAGCTTTACAGGGGGAGAAGGCTACACCTTC. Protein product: CASSFTGGEGYTF.

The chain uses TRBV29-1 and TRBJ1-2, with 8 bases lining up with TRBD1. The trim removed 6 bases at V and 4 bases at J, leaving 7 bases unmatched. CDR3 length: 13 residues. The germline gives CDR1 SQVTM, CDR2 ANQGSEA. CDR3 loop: CSVSQGGSYGYTF. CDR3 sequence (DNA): TGCAGCGTATCACAGGGGGGCAGCTATGGCTACACCTTC.

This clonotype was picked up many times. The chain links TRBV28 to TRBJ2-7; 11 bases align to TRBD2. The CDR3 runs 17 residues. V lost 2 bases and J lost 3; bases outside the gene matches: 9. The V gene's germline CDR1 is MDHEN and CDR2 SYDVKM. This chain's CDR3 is CASSLRSLAGGHYEQYF. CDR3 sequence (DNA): TGTGCCAGCAGTTTACGGTCCCTAGCGGGGGGCCACTACGAGCAGTACTTC.

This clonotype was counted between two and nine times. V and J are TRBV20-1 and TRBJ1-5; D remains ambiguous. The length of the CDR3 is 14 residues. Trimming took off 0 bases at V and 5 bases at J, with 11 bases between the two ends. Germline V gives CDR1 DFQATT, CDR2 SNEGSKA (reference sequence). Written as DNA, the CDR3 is TGCAGTGCTAGAGATCTACCCGGGGATCAGCCCCAGCATTTT. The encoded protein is CSARDLPGDQPQHF.

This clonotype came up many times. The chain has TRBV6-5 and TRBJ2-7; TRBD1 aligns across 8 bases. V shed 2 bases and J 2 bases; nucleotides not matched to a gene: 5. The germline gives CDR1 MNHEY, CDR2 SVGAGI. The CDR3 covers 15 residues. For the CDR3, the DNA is TGTGCCAGCAGTTACCGGACAGGGAAACCCTACGAGCAGTACTTC. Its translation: CASSYRTGKPYEQYF.

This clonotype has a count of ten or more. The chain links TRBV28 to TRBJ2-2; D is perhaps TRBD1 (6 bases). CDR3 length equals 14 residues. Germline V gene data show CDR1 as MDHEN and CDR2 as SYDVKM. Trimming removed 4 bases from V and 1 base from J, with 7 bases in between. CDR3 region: CASSSRGNTGELFF. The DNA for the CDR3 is TGTGCCAGCAGTTCCAGGGGGAACACCGGGGAGCTGTTTTTT.

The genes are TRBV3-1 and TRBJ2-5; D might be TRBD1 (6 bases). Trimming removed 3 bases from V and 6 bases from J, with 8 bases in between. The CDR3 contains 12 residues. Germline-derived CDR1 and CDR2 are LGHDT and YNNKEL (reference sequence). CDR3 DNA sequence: TGTGCCAGCAGCCACAGGGGTCAGACCCAGTACTTC. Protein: CASSHRGQTQYF.

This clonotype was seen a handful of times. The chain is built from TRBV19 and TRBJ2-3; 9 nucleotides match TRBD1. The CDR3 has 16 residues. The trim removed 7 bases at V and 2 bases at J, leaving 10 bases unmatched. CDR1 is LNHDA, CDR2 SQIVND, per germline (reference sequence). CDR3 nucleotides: TGTGCCAGTAACCCTGGACAGGGGTACGACACAGATACGCAGTATTTT. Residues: CASNPGQGYDTDTQYF.

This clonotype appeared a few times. The DNA of the CDR3 is TGTGCCAGCAGCTTAGTACAGTCTGGAAACACCATATATTTT. Its translation: CASSLVQSGNTIYF. J is TRBJ1-3 and V is TRBV7-9; D uncertain. CDR3 size: 14 residues. Germline V gene lookup returns CDR1 SEHNR and CDR2 FQNEAQ (reference sequence). Deletions cut 1 base from V and 1 base from J, with 5 bases between.

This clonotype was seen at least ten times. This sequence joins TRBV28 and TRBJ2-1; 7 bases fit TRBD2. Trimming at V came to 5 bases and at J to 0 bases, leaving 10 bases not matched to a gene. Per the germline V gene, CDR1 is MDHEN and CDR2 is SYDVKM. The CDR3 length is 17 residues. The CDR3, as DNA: TGTGCCAGCAGTCTGTCATGGGCGGGAGCCTCCTACAATGAGCAGTTCTTC. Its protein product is CASSLSWAGASYNEQFF.

CDR3 loop: CSAREVVGTTNEKLFF. CDR3 nucleotide sequence: TGCAGTGCTAGAGAAGTAGTGGGGACAACTAATGAAAAACTGTTTTTT. The rearrangement uses TRBV20-1 and TRBJ1-4, with D uncertain. Germline CDR1 reads DFQATT; CDR2 reads SNEGSKA (reference sequence). The CDR3 is made up of 16 amino acids. V lost 0 bases and J lost 0, with 11 bases in between.

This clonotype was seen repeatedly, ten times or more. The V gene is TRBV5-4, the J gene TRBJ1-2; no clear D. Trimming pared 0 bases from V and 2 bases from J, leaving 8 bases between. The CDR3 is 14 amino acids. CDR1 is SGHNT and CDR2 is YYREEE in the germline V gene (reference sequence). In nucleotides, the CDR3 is TGTGCCAGCAGCTTGGGGGGATTCAACTATGGCTACACCTTC. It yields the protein CASSLGGFNYGYTF.

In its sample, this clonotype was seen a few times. As DNA, the CDR3 is TGTGCCACCAGCAGAGACCGGACAAAGAATCAGCCCCAGCATTTT. It codes for CATSRDRTKNQPQHF. This chain connects TRBV15 to TRBJ1-5, with a tentative D call TRBD1 (5 bases). V was pared by 0 bases and J by 4 bases, with 10 bases between. The germline V gene encodes CDR1 LNHNV and CDR2 YYDKDF (reference sequence). This CDR3 is 15 amino acids long.

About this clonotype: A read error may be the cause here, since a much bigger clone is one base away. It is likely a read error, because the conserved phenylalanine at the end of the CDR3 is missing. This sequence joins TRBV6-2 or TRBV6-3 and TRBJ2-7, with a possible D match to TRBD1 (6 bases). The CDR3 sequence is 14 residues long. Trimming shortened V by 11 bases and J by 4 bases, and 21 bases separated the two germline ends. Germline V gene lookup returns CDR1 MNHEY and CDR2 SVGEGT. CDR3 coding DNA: TGTGCCTCCAACTCCGGGACACTTTTTTACGAGCAGTACTCC. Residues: CASNSGTLFYEQYS.

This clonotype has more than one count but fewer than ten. The CDR3 DNA follows: TGCGCCAGCAGCGCGACAGGGGACCATGAAAAACTGTTTTTT. Protein product: CASSATGDHEKLFF. The chain is built from TRBV5-1 and TRBJ1-4, with 8 bases identical to TRBD1. Germline loops: CDR1 SGHRS, CDR2 YFSETQ. This CDR3 is built from 14 residues. J was trimmed by 6 bases and V by 4 bases; bases with no gene match: 5.

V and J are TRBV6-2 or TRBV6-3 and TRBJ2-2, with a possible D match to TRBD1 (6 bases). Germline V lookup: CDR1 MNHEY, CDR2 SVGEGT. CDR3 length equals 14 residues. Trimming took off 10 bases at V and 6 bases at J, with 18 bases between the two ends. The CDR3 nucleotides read TGTGCCACCGAGAACAGGGCCCAGGCCGGGGAGCTGTTTTTT. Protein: CATENRAQAGELFF.

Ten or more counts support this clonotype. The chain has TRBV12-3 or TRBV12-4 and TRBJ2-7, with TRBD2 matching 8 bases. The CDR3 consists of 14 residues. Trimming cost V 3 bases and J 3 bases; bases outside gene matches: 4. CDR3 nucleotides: TGTGCCAGCAGTTTCCGGGGGGGGGGCTACGAGCAGTACTTC. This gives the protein CASSFRGGGYEQYF.

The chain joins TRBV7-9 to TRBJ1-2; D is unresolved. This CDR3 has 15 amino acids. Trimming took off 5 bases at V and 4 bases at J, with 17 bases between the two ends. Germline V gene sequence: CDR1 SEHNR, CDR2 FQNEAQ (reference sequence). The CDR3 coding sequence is TGTGCCAGCAGCCCTGCAGATCCCGGTAGCTATGGCTACACCTTC. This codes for CASSPADPGSYGYTF.

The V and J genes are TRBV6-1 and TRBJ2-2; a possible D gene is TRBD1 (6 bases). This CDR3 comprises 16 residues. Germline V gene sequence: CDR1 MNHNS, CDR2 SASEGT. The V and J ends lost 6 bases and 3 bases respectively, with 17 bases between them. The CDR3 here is CASRARLGAYTGELFF. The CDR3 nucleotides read TGTGCCAGCAGAGCCCGTTTGGGGGCTTACACCGGGGAGCTGTTTTTT.

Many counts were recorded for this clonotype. CDR3 bases: TGTGCCAGCAGTGACTTCATGAACACTGAAGCTTTCTTT. Protein product: CASSDFMNTEAFF. The chain recombines TRBV2 with TRBJ1-1; D gene unclear. The germline V and J ends were trimmed by 3 bases and 0 bases, with 5 bases remaining between them. The CDR3 extends over 13 amino acids. The germline V gene has CDR1 SNHLY and CDR2 FYNNEI. The complete variable domain, with remaining parts taken from reference TRBV2 and TRBJ1-1, reads EPEVTQTPSHQVTQMGQEVILRCVPISNHLYFYWYRQILGQKVEFLVSFYNNEISEKSEIFDDQFSVERPDGSNFTLKIRSTKLEDSAMYFCASSDFMNTEAFFGQGTRLTVV.

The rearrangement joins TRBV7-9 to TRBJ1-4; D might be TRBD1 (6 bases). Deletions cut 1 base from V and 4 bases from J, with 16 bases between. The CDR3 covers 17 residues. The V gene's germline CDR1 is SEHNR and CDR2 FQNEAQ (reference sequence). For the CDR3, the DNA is TGTGCCAGCAGCTTAGGGGCTGGGGGGCTCCTTAATGAAAAACTGTTTTTT. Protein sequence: CASSLGAGGLLNEKLFF. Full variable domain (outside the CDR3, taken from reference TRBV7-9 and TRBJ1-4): DTGVSQNPRHKITKRGQNVTFRCDPISEHNRLYWYRQTLGQGPEFLTYFQNEAQLEKSRLLSDRFSAERPKGSFSTLEIQRTEQGDSAMYLCASSLGAGGLLNEKLFFGSGTQLSVL.

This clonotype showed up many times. The CDR3 loop is CAISDVAGGQETQYF. The CDR3 DNA follows: TGTGCCATCAGTGATGTAGCGGGAGGGCAAGAGACCCAGTACTTC. This chain uses TRBV10-3 with TRBJ2-5, with TRBD2 matching over 11 bases. The CDR3 runs to 15 residues. The germline V gene encodes CDR1 ENHRY and CDR2 SYGVKD. With 3 bases clipped from V and 2 bases from J, the junction kept 2 bases outside the gene matches.

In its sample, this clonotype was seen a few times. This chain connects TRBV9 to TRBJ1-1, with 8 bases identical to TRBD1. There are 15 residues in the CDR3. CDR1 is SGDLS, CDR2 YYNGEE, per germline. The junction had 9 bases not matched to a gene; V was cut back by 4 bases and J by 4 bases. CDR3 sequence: CASSRQGRGSTEAFF. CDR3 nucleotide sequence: TGTGCCAGCAGCAGACAGGGGCGGGGGAGCACTGAAGCTTTCTTT. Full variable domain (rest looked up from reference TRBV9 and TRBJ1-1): DSGVTQTPKHLITATGQRVTLRCSPRSGDLSVYWYQQSLDQGLQFLIQYYNGEERAKGNILERFSAQQFPDLHSELNLSSLELGDSALYFCASSRQGRGSTEAFFGQGTRLTVV.